Reported below is one T cell receptor (beta chain). Its antigen is unknown. Generated by immunoSEQ multiplex PCR, the TCRdb table keeps only in-frame clones and is missing some. The data show tens of thousands of clones, around four fifths seen once. The data derive from a study of CD4 T cell repertoires in COVID-19. Points from the study as a whole: Some SARS-CoV-2 clonotypes, between 7 and 25%, recurred in SARS-CoV and/or HKU1 cultures.

Looked up from germline, CDR1 is SGHTA and CDR2 is FQGNSA. CDR3 size: 15 residues. Trimming left V 5 bases short and J 4 bases short, with 18 bases between. These memory T cells were uncultured and sequenced directly after ex vivo isolation. This rearrangement joins TRBV7-2 to TRBJ2-7; tentatively, D is TRBD2 (5 bases). The sequence derives from a human donor who had COVID-19. This material consisted of CD4+ T cells from peripheral blood, taken after recovery from COVID-19. In DNA form, the CDR3 reads TGTGCCAGCAGCCGGCGGGCAGGTAGAGGGTACGAGCAGTACTTC. It translates to CASSRRAGRGYEQYF.